The 15 T cell receptor beta chains below all came from one sample that was sequenced in a study of T cell responses to AZD1222 COVID-19 vaccine. The repertoire was sequenced with immunoSEQ multiplex PCR; TCRdb's copy has only in-frame clones and lacks some. The repertoire has about 110,000 clones, 70% to 90% of them found once; the top ten carry more than 14%. Sequencing was performed on peripheral blood, taken 28 days after the second AZD1222 dose. Source of these receptors: an adult who received the AZD1222 COVID-19 vaccine.

The chain links TRBV10-3 to TRBJ1-2; D gene unclear. The CDR3 sequence is 13 residues long. V gave up 5 bases and J gave up 8 bases, with 15 bases separating them. CDR1 is ENHRY, CDR2 SYGVKD, per germline. In DNA, the CDR3 is TGTGCCATCAGTTCTCTCGGTACGGGAGGCTACACCTTC. Translation: CAISSLGTGGYTF.

This CDR3 reads CASSLDSLYNEQFF. CDR3 in DNA: TGTGCCAGCAGTCTTGACTCCCTCTACAATGAGCAGTTCTTC. J is TRBJ2-1 and V is TRBV27; no clear D. V shed 5 bases and J shed 3 bases, with 11 bases lying between them. Germline V gives CDR1 MNHEY, CDR2 SMNVEV (reference sequence). The CDR3 consists of 14 residues.

This chain connects TRBV12-3 or TRBV12-4 to TRBJ1-2; D is perhaps TRBD1 (5 bases). Between the trimmed V and J ends, which lost 6 bases and 7 bases, there was a span of 12 bases. CDR3 length: 12 residues. CDR3 DNA sequence: TGTGCCAGCAGCCGCGAGGGACGTGGCTACACCTTC. This encodes CASSREGRGYTF.

CDR3 nucleotide sequence: TGTGCCAGCAGCTTAGAATGGGGATACGGCTACACCTTC. It encodes CASSLEWGYGYTF. The J gene is TRBJ1-2, the V gene TRBV7-6; D is undetermined. The ends were cut back, 1 base at V and 8 bases at J, with 11 bases in the middle. The CDR3 covers 13 residues. Per the germline V gene, CDR1 is SGHVS and CDR2 is FNYEAQ.

This clone was counted a few times. The chain joins TRBV2 to TRBJ1-4; D call uncertain. CDR3 length: 14 amino acids. Germline-derived CDR1 and CDR2 are SNHLY and FYNNEI. V dropped 6 bases and J dropped 5 bases, with 13 bases sitting between them. The CDR3 coding sequence is TGTGCCAGCAGGTGGACCAAGGGAAATGAAAAACTGTTTTTT. Its translation is CASRWTKGNEKLFF.

This rearrangement joins TRBV10-3 to TRBJ1-5; D call uncertain. Germline V gene sequence: CDR1 ENHRY, CDR2 SYGVKD. The CDR3 contains 12 residues. Trimming took 0 bases from V and 4 from J, leaving 1 base between them. This chain's CDR3 is CAISESNQPQHF. CDR3 nucleotides: TGTGCCATCAGTGAGTCTAATCAGCCCCAGCATTTT.

The rearrangement links TRBV29-1 to TRBJ1-2; the D gene is possibly TRBD1 (6 bases). V lost 6 bases and J lost 2, with 10 bases in between. The germline gives CDR1 SQVTM, CDR2 ANQGSEA. The CDR3 covers 12 residues. CDR3 DNA sequence: TGCAGCGTATCGGGACAAAACTATGGCTACACCTTC. This translates into CSVSGQNYGYTF.

The chain recombines TRBV20-1 with TRBJ2-7; D remains unclear. The CDR3 is 13 amino acids. CDR1 is DFQATT, CDR2 SNEGSKA, per germline (reference sequence). Trimming removed 3 bases at V and 6 bases at J, with 15 bases between. In DNA form, the CDR3 reads TGCAGTGCTAGTATTAGCTTGAGCCCCGAGCAGTACTTC. Translation gives CSASISLSPEQYF.

The chain has TRBV6-5 and TRBJ1-6; D is uncertain. The CDR3 is 14 residues long. The V end was cut by 2 bases, the J end by 5 bases, with 7 bases between. Germline CDR1 reads MNHEY; CDR2 reads SVGAGI. CDR3 loop: CASSYGRNNSPLHF. For the CDR3, the DNA is TGTGCCAGCAGTTACGGGCGGAATAATTCACCCCTCCACTTT.

This chain uses TRBV7-2 with TRBJ1-6; perhaps TRBD1 as D (5 bases). V was pared by 2 bases and J by 6 bases, with 8 bases between. The CDR3 covers 14 residues. The germline V gene has CDR1 SGHTA and CDR2 FQGNSA. DNA for the CDR3: TGTGCCAGCAGCTTATGGGACGGTAATTCACCCCTCCACTTT. Its protein is CASSLWDGNSPLHF.

The gene calls are TRBV19 and TRBJ1-4; D remains unclear. Germline V gene sequence: CDR1 LNHDA, CDR2 SQIVND (reference sequence). V dropped 7 bases and J dropped 0 bases, with 9 bases sitting between them. The CDR3 extends over 14 amino acids. CDR3 sequence (DNA): TGTGCCAGTATGGGTACAGCAACTAATGAAAAACTGTTTTTT. Translation: CASMGTATNEKLFF.

The chain uses TRBV6-5 and TRBJ2-5, with D possibly matching TRBD1 (5 bases). Germline CDR1 MNHEY, CDR2 SVGAGI. V lost 5 bases, J lost 5 bases, and 12 bases lay in between. This CDR3 spans 13 amino acids. Here the CDR3 reads CASSPLKGETQYF. CDR3 DNA sequence: TGTGCCAGCAGTCCTCTTAAGGGGGAGACCCAGTACTTC.

The chain has TRBV6-6 and TRBJ2-2; no firm D call. The germline CDR1 and CDR2 sequences are MNHNY and SVGAGI (reference sequence). Trimming stripped 0 bases from V and 4 bases from J, with 6 bases between. The CDR3 covers 14 residues. Here the CDR3 reads CASSYSQSTGELFF. In nucleotides, the CDR3 is TGTGCCAGCAGTTACTCACAGAGCACCGGGGAGCTGTTTTTT.

The chain carries TRBV18 and TRBJ2-5; 8 positions match TRBD2. V lost 2 bases and J lost 1; bases outside the gene matches: 3. The CDR3 extends over 15 amino acids. Germline loops: CDR1 KGHSH, CDR2 LQKENI. CDR3 coding DNA: TGTGCCAGCTCACCAGTCGCGGGGGGCCAAGAGACCCAGTACTTC. It specifies CASSPVAGGQETQYF.

The chain recombines TRBV6-5 with TRBJ1-1; 8 bases align to TRBD1. V lost 5 bases, J lost 1 base, and 3 bases stayed unmatched. CDR3 size: 14 residues. Germline V gives CDR1 MNHEY, CDR2 SVGAGI. CDR3 DNA: TGTGCCAGCAGTCCTACAGGGGGGAACACTGAAGCTTTCTTT. Translated, it gives CASSPTGGNTEAFF.